This paragraph covers one TCR beta chain sequence. The target antigen is unknown. Germline lookup yields CDR1 SNHLY and CDR2 FYNNEI. The V and J ends lost 4 bases and 7 bases, in that order; junction bases with no gene match: 13. The CDR3 has 15 residues. The sample originates from a study of cytomegalovirus exposure and HLA in healthy donors. Findings of the study overall: In vitro confirmation showed three CMV-associated chains to be CMV antigen specific. Analysis was carried out at a later point, and it linked a missense DCLRE1C variant to TCR beta V- and J-gene trimming.

Healthy bone marrow donors supplied every sample. 13 Jbeta primers and 60 Vbeta primers were used for the PCR. Sequencing used immunoSEQ multiplex PCR; TCRdb keeps in-frame clones, though not all of them. The table records fewer than 140,000 clones, about two thirds of them present only once. Sequenced sample: PBMCs. The TCR was taken from a female donor in good health and CMV-seronegative. The chain joins TRBV2 to TRBJ2-7, with 7 bases lining up with TRBD2. The CDR3, as DNA: TGTGCCAGCAGTGGGGGTCTAGCGGACACGAGAGAGCAGTACTTC. Encoded protein: CASSGGLADTREQYF.